These 30 T cell receptor beta chains share one sample of origin, sequenced in a study of blood T cell repertoires in COVID-19. The data were produced by immunoSEQ multiplex PCR, yet TCRdb's version contains in-frame clones alone and is incomplete. The top ten clones hold approximately 4% of a sample with about 160,000 clones, 80% to 90% of them seen once. The sample comprised PBMCs or T cells enriched from blood (not recorded which). Receptor source: a woman in her forties or fifties in a cohort exposed to, infected with or recovered from COVID-19 (not recorded which).

The chain has TRBV5-1 and TRBJ1-2; TRBD1 is a possible D gene (5 bases). CDR3 length equals 14 residues. V was pared by 4 bases and J by 3 bases, with 13 bases between. Germline loops: CDR1 SGHRS, CDR2 YFSETQ. The CDR3 DNA is TGCGCCAGCAGCCAGGGTGCAGGATACTATGGCTACACCTTC. Translation: CASSQGAGYYGYTF.

The rearrangement links TRBV7-2 to TRBJ2-1; tentative D call: TRBD1 (5 bases). Germline assignment: CDR1 SGHTA and CDR2 FQGNSA. This CDR3 spans 14 amino acids. Deletions cut 3 bases from V and 4 bases from J, with 10 bases between. CDR3 residues: CASSLGPAYNEQFF. DNA of the CDR3: TGTGCCAGCAGCTTGGGGCCGGCTTACAATGAGCAGTTCTTC. The whole variable domain, filled in from reference TRBV7-2 and TRBJ2-1, reads GAGVSQSPSNKVTEKGKDVELRCDPISGHTALYWYRQSLGQGLEFLIYFQGNSAPDKSGLPSDRFSAERTGGSVSTLTIQRTQQEDSAVYLCASSLGPAYNEQFFGPGTRLTVL.

The rearrangement uses TRBV19 and TRBJ1-1; no reliable D call. The CDR3 has 12 residues. The germline V and J ends were trimmed by 4 bases and 10 bases, with 13 bases remaining between them. CDR1 and CDR2 from the germline V gene are LNHDA and SQIVND (reference sequence). The DNA for the CDR3 is TGTGCCAGTAGTACAAGGAACTCGGGAGCTTTCTTT. This translates into CASSTRNSGAFF. The variable domain in full, with the rest retrieved from reference TRBV19 and TRBJ1-1, is DGGITQSPKYLFRKEGQNVTLSCEQNLNHDAMYWYRQDPGQGLRLIYYSQIVNDFQKGDIAEGYSVSREKKESFPLTVTSAQKNPTAFYLCASSTRNSGAFFGQGTRLTVV.

This clone was seen only once. The rearrangement uses TRBV18 and TRBJ2-7; D is undetermined. The CDR3 consists of 14 residues. Germline CDR1 reads KGHSH; CDR2 reads LQKENI. V lost 2 bases to trimming and J lost 4 bases, with 12 bases between them. CDR3 bases: TGTGCCAGCTCACCAACCAGTTCTGATTACGAGCAGTACTTC. It codes for CASSPTSSDYEQYF.

The count of this clone is one. The CDR3 nucleotides are TGCAGCGTTGAGGACAGTGCAACTAATGAAAAACTGTTTTTT. Translation gives CSVEDSATNEKLFF. The rearrangement links TRBV29-1 to TRBJ1-4, with D possibly being TRBD1 (6 bases). The CDR3 loop spans 14 amino acids. The germline CDR1 and CDR2 sequences are SQVTM and ANQGSEA. The V gene lost 3 bases and the J gene lost 0 bases, with 8 bases spanning the gap. The full variable domain, in which reference TRBV29-1 and TRBJ1-4 provide the parts outside the CDR3, is SAVISQKPSRDICQRGTSLTIQCQVDSQVTMMFWYRQQPGQSLTLIATANQGSEATYESGFVIDKFPISRPNLTFSTLTVSNMSPEDSSIYLCSVEDSATNEKLFFGSGTQLSVL.

The chain carries TRBV28 and TRBJ1-5, with a weak D call TRBD1 (6 bases). Trimming stripped 5 bases from V and 6 bases from J, with 17 bases between. CDR3 length: 15 amino acids. Germline loops: CDR1 MDHEN, CDR2 SYDVKM. CDR3 in amino acids: CASSPGGHPGQPQHF. CDR3 DNA sequence: TGTGCCAGCAGTCCGGGGGGACACCCGGGTCAGCCCCAGCATTTT.

Note on this clone: The sample contains more than one DNA sequence encoding this CDR3. V and J are TRBV5-1 and TRBJ2-7; 12 nucleotides agree with TRBD1. Germline-derived CDR1 and CDR2 are SGHRS and YFSETQ. V shed 2 bases and J 4 bases; nucleotides not matched to a gene: 4. The CDR3 runs 15 residues. The CDR3 region has the DNA TGCGCCAGCAGCTTACCGGGACAGGGGGCATACGAGCAGTACTTC. This translates into CASSLPGQGAYEQYF.

The chain couples TRBV11-2 to TRBJ2-5; D unresolved. Trimming took 5 bases from V and 4 from J, leaving 11 bases between them. The length of the CDR3 is 13 residues. The germline gives CDR1 SGHAT, CDR2 FQNNGV. The CDR3 region is CASSRGSAETQYF. For the CDR3, the DNA is TGTGCCAGCAGCCGAGGATCGGCAGAGACCCAGTACTTC.

The chain is built from TRBV28 and TRBJ1-2, with 9 bases that match TRBD1. J lost 7 bases, V lost 3 bases, and 15 bases had no gene match. Germline V gives CDR1 MDHEN, CDR2 SYDVKM. The CDR3 loop spans 17 amino acids. The CDR3 DNA follows: TGTGCCAGCAGTTTTTGGCATGCGGGACAGGGAAGGAGTGGCTACACCTTC. This codes for CASSFWHAGQGRSGYTF.

Concerning this clone: One end of the junction varies from germline; a read error may be responsible. The chain combines TRBV9 with TRBJ2-1, with D tentatively TRBD1 (6 bases). This CDR3 is built from 14 residues. Germline V lookup: CDR1 SGDLS, CDR2 YYNGEE. CDR3 amino acids: CASNMDSSNNEQFF. The DNA for the CDR3 is TGTGCCAGTAACATGGACAGCTCCAACAATGAGCAGTTCTTC.

The chain is built from TRBV27 and TRBJ2-7; D is unclear. This CDR3 spans 14 amino acids. Germline V gene data show CDR1 as MNHEY and CDR2 as SMNVEV (reference sequence). V shed 3 bases and J shed 2 bases, with 11 bases lying between them. The CDR3 DNA reads TGTGCCAGCAGTTTGGTCGGTTCCGCCTACGAGCAGTACTTC. Translating it yields CASSLVGSAYEQYF.

Only one count was recorded for this clone. The V gene is TRBV2, the J gene TRBJ1-5; D is unclear. Germline V CDR1 and CDR2: SNHLY, FYNNEI. V lost 3 bases and J 3 bases, leaving 9 bases between the germline ends. The CDR3 loop spans 14 amino acids. This CDR3 reads CASSELGFNQPQHF. In DNA form, the CDR3 reads TGTGCCAGCAGTGAGTTGGGCTTCAATCAGCCCCAGCATTTT.

V gene TRBV5-4 combines with J gene TRBJ1-6; the D gene is possibly TRBD1 (5 bases). The CDR3 runs to 15 residues. CDR1 is SGHNT and CDR2 is YYREEE in the germline V gene (reference sequence). The germline V and J ends were trimmed by 10 bases and 3 bases, with 17 bases remaining between them. This chain's CDR3 is CAPLKGAVYNSPLHF. CDR3 in DNA: TGTGCCCCCCTGAAAGGGGCCGTCTATAATTCACCCCTCCACTTT. Based on the CDR3 plus reference TRBV5-4 and TRBJ1-6, the full variable domain is ETGVTQSPTHLIKTRGQQVTLRCSSQSGHNTVSWYQQALGQGPQFIFQYYREEENGRGNFPPRFSGLQFPNYSSELNVNALELDDSALYLCAPLKGAVYNSPLHFGNGTRLTVT.

This clone was counted between two and nine times. The chain couples TRBV7-8 to TRBJ2-4; a possible D gene is TRBD2 (7 bases). The CDR3 is 19 residues long. Germline CDR1 is SGHVS and CDR2 is FQNEAQ. The germline V and J ends were trimmed by 5 bases and 1 base, with 24 bases remaining between them. CDR3 DNA: TGTGCCAGCAGCGTAGAGGGGGGGGGAGTTGGTACGGCCAAAAACATTCAGTACTTC. This gives the protein CASSVEGGGVGTAKNIQYF.

The chain links TRBV3-1 (or the pseudogene TRBV3-2) to TRBJ2-2; D is unresolved. CDR1 LGHDT and CDR2 YNNKEL come from the germline V gene (reference sequence). V dropped 1 base and J dropped 1 base, with 7 bases sitting between them. The CDR3 runs 15 residues. The CDR3 DNA follows: TGTGCCAGCAGCCAAGCATCCCAGAACACCGGGGAGCTGTTTTTT. It is translated as CASSQASQNTGELFF.

This chain uses TRBV2 with TRBJ2-7, with 7 bases identical to TRBD2. The germline CDR1 and CDR2 sequences are SNHLY and FYNNEI. The CDR3 is made up of 19 amino acids. V dropped 3 bases and J dropped 5; count of bases not matched to a gene: 22. The CDR3 reads CASSDDDSLGGDLVDEQYF. The CDR3 nucleotides are TGTGCCAGCAGTGACGACGATAGCTTGGGAGGGGATTTGGTAGACGAGCAGTACTTC.

The V gene is TRBV3-1 (or the pseudogene TRBV3-2), the J gene TRBJ2-7, with 9 nucleotides matching TRBD1. Trimming took 5 bases from V and 4 from J; bases not matched to a gene: 9. Germline V gene data show CDR1 as LGHDT and CDR2 as YNNKEL (reference sequence). This CDR3 has 15 amino acids. In DNA form, the CDR3 reads TGTGCCAGCAGCTCTGAGGACAGGGGTCTTTACGAGCAGTACTTC. Its translation is CASSSEDRGLYEQYF.

The chain has TRBV9 and TRBJ1-2; 7 nucleotides agree with TRBD1. The length of the CDR3 is 13 residues. Germline V gene sequence: CDR1 SGDLS, CDR2 YYNGEE. V was pared by 3 bases and J by 2 bases, with 1 base of the junction left unmatched. The CDR3 nucleotides are TGTGCCAGCAGCGAGGGACAGAACTATGGCTACACCTTC. Amino acid sequence: CASSEGQNYGYTF.

The CDR3 region is CASGSNSRYIPSNTEAFF. Written as DNA, the CDR3 is TGCGCCAGCGGATCTAACTCTAGATATATTCCGTCTAACACTGAAGCTTTCTTT. The genes are TRBV10-1 and TRBJ1-1, with D unresolved. This CDR3 comprises 18 residues. The germline V gene encodes CDR1 WNHNN and CDR2 SYGVQD (reference sequence). The ends were cut back, 8 bases at V and 2 bases at J, with 27 bases in the middle.

This chain links TRBV5-1 with TRBJ2-7, with D possibly being TRBD2 (5 bases). Looked up from germline, CDR1 is SGHRS and CDR2 is YFSETQ. The CDR3 extends over 14 amino acids. Trimming took 0 bases from V and 6 from J, leaving 13 bases between them. The CDR3 loop is CASSLGPRAGEQYF. As DNA, the CDR3 is TGCGCCAGCAGCTTGGGGCCCCGGGCGGGCGAGCAGTACTTC.

The chain uses TRBV6-1 and TRBJ1-6; D perhaps matches TRBD1 (5 bases). V gave up 0 bases and J gave up 7 bases, with 10 bases separating them. The CDR3 is made up of 15 amino acids. In germline, CDR1 is MNHNS, CDR2 SASEGT. CDR3 residues: CASSEAGGGNSPLHF. In DNA form, the CDR3 reads TGTGCCAGCAGTGAAGCTGGGGGAGGGAATTCACCCCTCCACTTT.

As regards this clone: This specimen includes other DNA sequences encoding the same CDR3. J is TRBJ2-7 and V is TRBV28; no clear D gene. The CDR3 consists of 12 residues. CDR1 and CDR2 from the germline V gene are MDHEN and SYDVKM. V gave up 6 bases and J gave up 4 bases, with 10 bases separating them. CDR3 DNA: TGTGCCAGCAGCTCACCCGGGTACGAGCAGTACTTC. Encoded protein: CASSSPGYEQYF. The whole variable domain, filled in from reference TRBV28 and TRBJ2-7, reads DVKVTQSSRYLVKRTGEKVFLECVQDMDHENMFWYRQDPGLGLRLIYFSYDVKMKEKGDIPEGYSVSREKKERFSLILESASTNQTSMYLCASSSPGYEQYFGPGTRLTVT.

V is TRBV9 and J is TRBJ2-5, with D possibly matching TRBD2 (6 bases). Germline V gene data show CDR1 as SGDLS and CDR2 as YYNGEE. CDR3 length: 13 amino acids. V lost 4 bases and J lost 3, with 10 bases in between. The CDR3 DNA reads TGTGCCAGCAGCTCGGGACTGGAAGAGACCCAGTACTTC. Amino acid sequence: CASSSGLEETQYF.

This chain links TRBV6-2 or TRBV6-3 with TRBJ1-2; the match to TRBD1 covers 7 bases. This CDR3 region has 15 residues. Germline CDR1 is MNHEY and CDR2 is SVGEGT. The ends lost 0 bases at V and 8 bases at J; junction bases unmatched: 9. The CDR3 loop reads CASSYSGTAVEGYTF. The CDR3, as DNA: TGTGCCAGCAGTTACTCGGGGACAGCCGTAGAGGGCTACACCTTC.

This rearrangement joins TRBV18 to TRBJ1-1; 12 nucleotides agree with TRBD1. CDR3 length: 16 amino acids. CDR1 KGHSH and CDR2 LQKENI come from the germline V gene. The J segment lost 4 bases and the V segment lost 5 bases, leaving 8 bases of the junction unmatched. The CDR3 loop reads CASSSRDRGLGTEAFF. CDR3 DNA: TGTGCCAGCTCATCCCGGGACAGGGGGCTGGGCACTGAAGCTTTCTTT.

As DNA, the CDR3 is TGCAGTGCAGGGACAGGGACTAAAGCTTTCTTT. Its translation is CSAGTGTKAFF. The genes are TRBV20-1 and TRBJ1-1, with TRBD1 identical over 9 bases. CDR1 is DFQATT, CDR2 SNEGSKA, per germline (reference sequence). CDR3 size: 11 residues. V was clipped by 6 bases and J by 9 bases; unmatched bases: 5.

This chain joins TRBV5-1 and TRBJ2-7; 7 bases match TRBD1. From germline, CDR1 is SGHRS and CDR2 YFSETQ. There are 15 residues in the CDR3. V gave up 3 bases and J gave up 5 bases; unmatched junction bases: 11. CDR3 residues: CASSSMTGTLDEQYF. CDR3 nucleotide sequence: TGCGCCAGCAGCTCGATGACAGGGACCCTCGACGAGCAGTACTTC.

The chain recombines TRBV30 with TRBJ2-5, with no clear D. The CDR3 length is 12 residues. Germline V gives CDR1 GTSNPN, CDR2 SVGIG (reference sequence). V was pared by 4 bases and J by 0 bases, with 6 bases between. CDR3 coding DNA: TGTGCCTGGAACAGAGACCAAGAGACCCAGTACTTC. This translates into CAWNRDQETQYF.

V gene TRBV3-1 (or the pseudogene TRBV3-2) combines with J gene TRBJ2-5; TRBD2 matches at 13 bases. Looked up from germline, CDR1 is LGHDT and CDR2 is YNNKEL (reference sequence). V shed 6 bases, J shed 3 bases, and the junction held 7 bases outside the gene matches. CDR3 length: 16 residues. CDR3 DNA: TGTGCCAGCAGTCATTTACTAGCGGGAGGGAAAGAGACCCAGTACTTC. It translates to CASSHLLAGGKETQYF.

The chain recombines TRBV5-6 with TRBJ2-2, with a weak D call TRBD1 (5 bases). Germline CDR1 reads SGHDT; CDR2 reads YYEEEE. V was pared by 2 bases and J by 6 bases, with 8 bases between. The CDR3 loop spans 13 amino acids. The CDR3 protein is CASSFWGAGELFF. Here the CDR3 DNA reads TGTGCCAGCAGCTTCTGGGGCGCCGGGGAGCTGTTTTTT.